This T cell receptor (beta chain) was sequenced in a study of T cell responses to AZD1222 COVID-19 vaccine. Study details: Second doses at about 4 or about 12 weeks were pooled.

With respect to this clone: The antigen is unknown.

Study-wide results and caveats: Spike regions recognized by vaccine-associated CD4 TCRs spanned the protein, led by 160-218 and 743-854. Samples come after the peak T cell response, not at day 14.

The ends lost 5 bases at V and 4 bases at J; junction bases unmatched: 6. The CDR3 sequence is 15 residues long. Germline V CDR1 and CDR2: MGHDK, SYGVNS. Produced via immunoSEQ multiplex PCR; TCRdb's table is partial and in-frame only. The sample consists of about 95,000 clones, roughly nine tenths of them appearing once. The receptor was isolated from an adult in good health. The chain uses TRBV25-1 and TRBJ1-1; 11 bases line up with TRBD1. The input for sequencing was peripheral blood, taken on day 0 of AZD1222 vaccination. The CDR3 region has the DNA TGTGCCAGCAGTAACCCGGACAGGGGGCCCACTGAAGCTTTCTTT. It translates to CASSNPDRGPTEAFF.